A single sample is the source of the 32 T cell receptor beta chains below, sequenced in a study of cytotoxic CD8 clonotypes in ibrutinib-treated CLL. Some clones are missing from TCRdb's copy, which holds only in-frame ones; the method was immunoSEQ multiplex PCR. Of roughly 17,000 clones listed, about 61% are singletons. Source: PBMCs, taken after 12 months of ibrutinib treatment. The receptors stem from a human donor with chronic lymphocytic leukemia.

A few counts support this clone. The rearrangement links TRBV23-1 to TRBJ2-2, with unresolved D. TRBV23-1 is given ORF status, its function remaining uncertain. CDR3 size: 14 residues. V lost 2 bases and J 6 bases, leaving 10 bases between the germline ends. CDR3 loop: CASSQNEPAGELFF. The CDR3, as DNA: TGCGCCAGCAGTCAAAATGAGCCGGCCGGGGAGCTGTTTTTT.

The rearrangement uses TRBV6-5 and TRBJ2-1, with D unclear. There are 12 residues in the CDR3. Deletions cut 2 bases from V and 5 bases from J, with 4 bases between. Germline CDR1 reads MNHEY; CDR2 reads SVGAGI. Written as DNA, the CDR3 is TGTGCCAGCAGTTACGACAACAATGAGCAGTTCTTC. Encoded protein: CASSYDNNEQFF.

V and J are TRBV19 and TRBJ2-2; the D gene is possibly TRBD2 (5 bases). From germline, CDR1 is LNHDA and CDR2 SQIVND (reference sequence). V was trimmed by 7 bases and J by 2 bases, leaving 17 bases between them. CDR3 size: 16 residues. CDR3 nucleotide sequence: TGTGCCAGTACCGCCGGGCTAGCCGAAAACACCGGGGAGCTGTTTTTT. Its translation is CASTAGLAENTGELFF.

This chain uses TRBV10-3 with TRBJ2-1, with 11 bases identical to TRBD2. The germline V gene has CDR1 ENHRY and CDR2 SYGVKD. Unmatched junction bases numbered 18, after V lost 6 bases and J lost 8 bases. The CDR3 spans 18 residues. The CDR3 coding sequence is TGTGCCATCAGCGGATTTAGCGGGAGGGCGATAGGGTCGGATGAGCAGTTCTTC. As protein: CAISGFSGRAIGSDEQFF.

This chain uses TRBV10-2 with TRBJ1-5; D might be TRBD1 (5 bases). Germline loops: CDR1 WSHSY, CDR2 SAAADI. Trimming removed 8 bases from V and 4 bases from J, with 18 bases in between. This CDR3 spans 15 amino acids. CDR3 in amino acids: CASGRGEAENQPQHF. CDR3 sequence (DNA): TGCGCCAGCGGTAGGGGCGAGGCAGAGAATCAGCCCCAGCATTTT.

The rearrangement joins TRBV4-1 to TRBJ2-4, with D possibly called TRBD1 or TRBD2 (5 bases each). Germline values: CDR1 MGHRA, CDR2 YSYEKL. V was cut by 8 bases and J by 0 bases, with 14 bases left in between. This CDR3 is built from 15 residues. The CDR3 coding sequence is TGCGCCAGCGGACCCGAGGGGCCAGCCAAAAACATTCAGTACTTC. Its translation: CASGPEGPAKNIQYF.

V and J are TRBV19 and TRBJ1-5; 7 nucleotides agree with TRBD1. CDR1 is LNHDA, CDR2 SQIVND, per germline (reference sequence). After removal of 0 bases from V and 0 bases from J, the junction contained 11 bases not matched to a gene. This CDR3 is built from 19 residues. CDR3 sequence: CASSIEPLDRRYSNQPQHF. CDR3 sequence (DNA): TGTGCCAGTAGTATAGAGCCCTTGGACAGGAGATATAGCAATCAGCCCCAGCATTTT. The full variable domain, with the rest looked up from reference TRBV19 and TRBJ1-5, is DGGITQSPKYLFRKEGQNVTLSCEQNLNHDAMYWYRQDPGQGLRLIYYSQIVNDFQKGDIAEGYSVSREKKESFPLTVTSAQKNPTAFYLCASSIEPLDRRYSNQPQHFGDGTRLSIL.

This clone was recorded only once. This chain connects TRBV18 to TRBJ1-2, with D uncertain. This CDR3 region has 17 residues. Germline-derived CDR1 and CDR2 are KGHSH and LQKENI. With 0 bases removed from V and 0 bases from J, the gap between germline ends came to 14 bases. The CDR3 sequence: CASSPPFRTLTNYGYTF. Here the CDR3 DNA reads TGTGCCAGCTCACCACCCTTCCGGACCCTAACTAACTATGGCTACACCTTC.

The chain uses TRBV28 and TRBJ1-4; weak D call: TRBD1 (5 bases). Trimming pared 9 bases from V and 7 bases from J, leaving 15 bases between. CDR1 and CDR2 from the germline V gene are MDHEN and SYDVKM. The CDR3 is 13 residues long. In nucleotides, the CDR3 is TGTGCCAGTCGGGGAAGGGGCCCTGAAAAACTGTTTTTT. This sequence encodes CASRGRGPEKLFF.

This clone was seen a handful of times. CDR3 coding DNA: TGTGCCAGCAGCTTTGGTGCGGGAGACTACGAGCAGTACTTC. Translation: CASSFGAGDYEQYF. This chain links TRBV7-9 with TRBJ2-7, with TRBD2 matching over 7 bases. This CDR3 is built from 14 residues. V lost 3 bases and J lost 3; bases outside the gene matches: 5. Germline V CDR1 and CDR2: SEHNR, FQNEAQ (reference sequence).

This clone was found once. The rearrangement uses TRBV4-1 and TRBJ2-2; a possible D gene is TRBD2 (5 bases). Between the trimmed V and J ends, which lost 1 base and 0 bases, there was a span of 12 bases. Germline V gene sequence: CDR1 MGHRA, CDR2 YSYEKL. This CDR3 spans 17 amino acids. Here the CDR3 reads CASSQGLGVANTGELFF. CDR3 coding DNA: TGCGCCAGCAGCCAAGGACTCGGGGTCGCGAACACCGGGGAGCTGTTTTTT.

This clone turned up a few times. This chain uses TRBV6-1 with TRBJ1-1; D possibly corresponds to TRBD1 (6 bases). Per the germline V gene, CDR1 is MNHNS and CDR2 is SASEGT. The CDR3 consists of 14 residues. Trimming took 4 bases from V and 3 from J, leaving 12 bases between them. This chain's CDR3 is CASSVQGRDTEAFF. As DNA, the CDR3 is TGTGCCAGCAGTGTACAGGGACGCGACACTGAAGCTTTCTTT.

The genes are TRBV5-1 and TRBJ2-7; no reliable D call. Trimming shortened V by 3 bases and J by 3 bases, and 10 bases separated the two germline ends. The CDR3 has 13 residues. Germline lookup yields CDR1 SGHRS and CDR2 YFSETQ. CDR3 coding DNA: TGCGCCAGCAGCTCTCAAGACGGCTACGAGCAGTACTTC. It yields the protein CASSSQDGYEQYF.

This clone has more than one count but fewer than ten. This CDR3 is CASSVGRSNQPQHF. The CDR3 nucleotides are TGTGCCAGCAGTGTAGGGCGTAGCAATCAGCCCCAGCATTTT. J is TRBJ1-5 and V is TRBV2; D call uncertain. Deletions cut 4 bases from V and 0 bases from J, with 7 bases between. The germline V gene has CDR1 SNHLY and CDR2 FYNNEI. The CDR3 has 14 residues.

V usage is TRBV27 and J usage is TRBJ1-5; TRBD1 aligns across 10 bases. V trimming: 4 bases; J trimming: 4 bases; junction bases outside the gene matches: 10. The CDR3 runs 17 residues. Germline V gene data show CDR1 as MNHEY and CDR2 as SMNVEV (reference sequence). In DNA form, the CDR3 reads TGTGCCAGCAGTTCCGGACAGGGACAGGGGATTAATCAGCCCCAGCATTTT. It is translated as CASSSGQGQGINQPQHF.

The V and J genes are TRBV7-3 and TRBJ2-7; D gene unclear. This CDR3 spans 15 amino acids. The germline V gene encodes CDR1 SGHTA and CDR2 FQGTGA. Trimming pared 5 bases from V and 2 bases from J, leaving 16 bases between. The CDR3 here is CASSLGPARAYEQYF. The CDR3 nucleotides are TGTGCCAGCAGCCTCGGGCCCGCAAGGGCCTACGAGCAGTACTTC.

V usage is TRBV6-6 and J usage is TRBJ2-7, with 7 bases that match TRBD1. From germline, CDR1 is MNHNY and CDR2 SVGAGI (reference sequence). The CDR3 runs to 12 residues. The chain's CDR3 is CVSGQRSSEQYF. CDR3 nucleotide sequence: TGTGTTTCGGGACAGCGGAGCAGCGAGCAGTACTTC.

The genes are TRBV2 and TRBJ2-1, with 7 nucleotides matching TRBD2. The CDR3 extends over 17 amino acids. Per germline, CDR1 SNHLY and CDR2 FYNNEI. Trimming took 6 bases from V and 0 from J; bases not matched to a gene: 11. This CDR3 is CASSGRYGRSSYNEQFF. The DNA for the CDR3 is TGTGCCAGCAGCGGAAGGTACGGGAGGAGCTCCTACAATGAGCAGTTCTTC. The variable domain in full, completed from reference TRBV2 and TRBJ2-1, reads EPEVTQTPSHQVTQMGQEVILRCVPISNHLYFYWYRQILGQKVEFLVSFYNNEISEKSEIFDDQFSVERPDGSNFTLKIRSTKLEDSAMYFCASSGRYGRSSYNEQFFGPGTRLTVL.

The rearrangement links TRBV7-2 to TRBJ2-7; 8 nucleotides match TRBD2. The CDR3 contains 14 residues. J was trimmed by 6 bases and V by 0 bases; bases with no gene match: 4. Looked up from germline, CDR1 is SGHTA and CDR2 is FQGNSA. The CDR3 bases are TGTGCCAGCAGCTTAGCCGGGCTAGCGGGCGAGCAGTACTTC. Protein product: CASSLAGLAGEQYF.

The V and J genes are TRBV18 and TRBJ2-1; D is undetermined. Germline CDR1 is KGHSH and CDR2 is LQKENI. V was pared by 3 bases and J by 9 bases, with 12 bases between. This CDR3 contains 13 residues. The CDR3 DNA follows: TGTGCCAGCTCACCCACCGAAGCTGGTGAGCAGTTCTTC. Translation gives CASSPTEAGEQFF. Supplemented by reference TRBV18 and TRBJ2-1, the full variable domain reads NAGVMQNPRHLVRRRGQEARLRCSPMKGHSHVYWYRQLPEEGLKFMVYLQKENIIDESGMPKERFSAEFPKEGPSILRIQQVVRGDSAAYFCASSPTEAGEQFFGPGTRLTVL.

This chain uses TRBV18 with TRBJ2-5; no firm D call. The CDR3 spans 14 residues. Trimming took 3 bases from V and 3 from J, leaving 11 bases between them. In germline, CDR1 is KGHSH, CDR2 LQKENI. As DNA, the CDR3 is TGTGCCAGCTCACCCCCCGGGCAGAAAGAGACCCAGTACTTC. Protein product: CASSPPGQKETQYF.

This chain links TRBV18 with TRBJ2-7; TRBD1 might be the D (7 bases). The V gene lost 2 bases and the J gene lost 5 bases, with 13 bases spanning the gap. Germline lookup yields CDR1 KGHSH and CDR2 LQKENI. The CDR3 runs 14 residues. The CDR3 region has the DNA TGTGCCAGCTCACCAGGAGGGGGCGCCGACGAGCAGTACTTC. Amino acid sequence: CASSPGGGADEQYF.

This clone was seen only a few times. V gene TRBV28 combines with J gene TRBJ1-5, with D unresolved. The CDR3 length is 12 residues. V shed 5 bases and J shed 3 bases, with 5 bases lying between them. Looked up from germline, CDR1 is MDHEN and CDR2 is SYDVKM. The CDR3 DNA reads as TGTGCCAGCAGTAATGTCAATCAGCCCCAGCATTTT. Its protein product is CASSNVNQPQHF.

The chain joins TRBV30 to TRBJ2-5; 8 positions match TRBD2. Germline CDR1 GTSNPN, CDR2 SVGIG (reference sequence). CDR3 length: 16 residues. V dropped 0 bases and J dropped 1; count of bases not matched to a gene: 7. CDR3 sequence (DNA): TGTGCCTGGAGTGTACCGGGGACTAGATTCCAAGAGACCCAGTACTTC. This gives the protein CAWSVPGTRFQETQYF.

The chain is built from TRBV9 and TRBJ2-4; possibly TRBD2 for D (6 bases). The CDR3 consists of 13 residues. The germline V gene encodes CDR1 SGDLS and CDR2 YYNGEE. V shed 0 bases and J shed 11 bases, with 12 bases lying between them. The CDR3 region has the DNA TGTGCCAGCAGCGTAGTACAAGGCGGGGTTCAGTACTTC. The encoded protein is CASSVVQGGVQYF.

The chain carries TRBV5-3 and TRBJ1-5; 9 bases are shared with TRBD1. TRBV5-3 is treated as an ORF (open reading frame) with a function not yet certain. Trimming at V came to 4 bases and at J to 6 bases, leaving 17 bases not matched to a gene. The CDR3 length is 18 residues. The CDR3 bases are TGTGCCAGAAGCCTACCCCCTAGGGACAGGGTTATTACTCAGCCCCAGCATTTT. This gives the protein CARSLPPRDRVITQPQHF.

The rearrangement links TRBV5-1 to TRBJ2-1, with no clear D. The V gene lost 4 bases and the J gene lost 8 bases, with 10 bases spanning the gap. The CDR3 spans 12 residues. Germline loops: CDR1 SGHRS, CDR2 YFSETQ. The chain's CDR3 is CASSPDVYEQFF. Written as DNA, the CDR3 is TGCGCCAGCAGCCCGGACGTATATGAGCAGTTCTTC.

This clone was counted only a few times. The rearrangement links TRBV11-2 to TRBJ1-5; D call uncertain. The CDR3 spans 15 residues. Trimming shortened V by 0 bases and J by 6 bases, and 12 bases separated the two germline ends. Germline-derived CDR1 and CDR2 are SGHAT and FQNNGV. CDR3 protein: CASSLEAGTGQPQHF. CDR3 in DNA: TGTGCCAGCAGCTTAGAGGCAGGAACCGGTCAGCCCCAGCATTTT.

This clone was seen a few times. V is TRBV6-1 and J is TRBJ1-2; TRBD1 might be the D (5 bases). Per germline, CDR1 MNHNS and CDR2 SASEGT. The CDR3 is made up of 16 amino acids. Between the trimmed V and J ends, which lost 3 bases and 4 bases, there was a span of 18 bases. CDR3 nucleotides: TGTGCCAGCAGTGAGCCAGGCCAGGGCGGGAGCTATGGCTACACCTTC. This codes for CASSEPGQGGSYGYTF.

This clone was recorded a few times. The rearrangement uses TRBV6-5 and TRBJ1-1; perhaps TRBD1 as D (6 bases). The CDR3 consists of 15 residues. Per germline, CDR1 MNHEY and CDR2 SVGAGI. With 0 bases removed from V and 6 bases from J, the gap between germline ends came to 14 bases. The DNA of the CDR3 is TGTGCCAGCAGTTACTCGATCCGACAGGTGGCTGAAGCTTTCTTT. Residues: CASSYSIRQVAEAFF.

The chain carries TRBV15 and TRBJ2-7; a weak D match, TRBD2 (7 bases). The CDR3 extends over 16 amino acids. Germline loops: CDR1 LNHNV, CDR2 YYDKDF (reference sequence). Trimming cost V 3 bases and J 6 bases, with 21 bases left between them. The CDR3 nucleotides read TGTGCCACCAGCAGGGGCCCCGGGGGGCTAGATGGCGAGCAGTACTTC. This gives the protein CATSRGPGGLDGEQYF.

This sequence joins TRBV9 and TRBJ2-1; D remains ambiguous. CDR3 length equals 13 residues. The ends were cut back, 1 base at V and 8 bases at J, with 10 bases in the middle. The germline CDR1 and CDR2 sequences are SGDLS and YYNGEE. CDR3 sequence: CASSVLSQDEQFF. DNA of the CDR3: TGTGCCAGCAGCGTACTCTCCCAGGATGAGCAGTTCTTC.